Below are 11 T cell receptor beta chains sequenced from a single sample in a study of blood T cells in healthy people across ages. With a J-beta primer mix and a sample-barcoded 5' primer, a second PCR ran 7 to 11 cycles. Each CDR3 protein is one row after TCRdb ran MiXCR on the 5' RACE reads. The sample lists about 380,000 distinct CDR3 sequences; roughly half were seen once. Sequencing input: blood. The receptors were sampled from a man between 60 and 75 years old in good health.

The chain carries TRBV20-1 and TRBJ2-1, with D unresolved. CDR1 DFQATT and CDR2 SNEGSKA come from the germline V gene (reference sequence). CDR3 size: 11 residues. Deletions cut 6 bases from V and 5 bases from J, with 8 bases between. This chain's CDR3 is CSAQFHNEQFF. The CDR3 nucleotides read TGCAGTGCCCAATTCCACAATGAGCAGTTCTTC.

The chain links TRBV4-3 to TRBJ2-5; perhaps D is TRBD1 or TRBD2 (6 bases each). The CDR3 runs to 14 residues. V shed 3 bases and J shed 5 bases, with 13 bases lying between them. Germline CDR1 is LGHNA and CDR2 is YSLEER. The CDR3, as DNA: TGCGCCAGCAGCCAGACAAGGGGGGAGGAGACCCAGTACTTC. Residues: CASSQTRGEETQYF.

The chain has TRBV5-1 and TRBJ2-5; no clear D. The V and J ends lost 4 bases and 4 bases respectively, with 14 bases between them. The CDR3 loop spans 14 amino acids. The germline V gene has CDR1 SGHRS and CDR2 YFSETQ. The CDR3 spells CASSDVPVGETQYF. For the CDR3, the DNA is TGCGCCAGCAGCGACGTCCCAGTAGGAGAGACCCAGTACTTC.

The chain uses TRBV12-3 or TRBV12-4 and TRBJ2-2; TRBD2 is a possible D gene (6 bases). Trimming stripped 8 bases from V and 6 bases from J, with 16 bases between. The CDR3 length is 14 residues. The CDR3 region has the DNA TGTGCCAGCCGTGTGGAGGGCGGGGCCGGGGAGCTGTTTTTT. This encodes CASRVEGGAGELFF.

J is TRBJ2-3 and V is TRBV5-1, with 8 bases that match TRBD2. The CDR3 totals 15 residues. Trimming at V came to 6 bases and at J to 3 bases, leaving 9 bases not matched to a gene. Germline CDR1 SGHRS, CDR2 YFSETQ. The CDR3 loop is CASNPLADGTDTQYF. CDR3 coding DNA: TGCGCCAGCAACCCACTAGCGGATGGGACAGATACGCAGTATTTT.

There are many counts of this clonotype. V usage is TRBV20-1 and J usage is TRBJ2-3; TRBD2 aligns across 7 bases. V dropped 3 bases and J dropped 2; count of bases not matched to a gene: 11. The CDR3 has 16 residues. Germline assignment: CDR1 DFQATT and CDR2 SNEGSKA (reference sequence). CDR3 in amino acids: CSASPAVGGTTDTQYF. For the CDR3, the DNA is TGCAGTGCTAGCCCTGCCGTCGGGGGGACCACAGATACGCAGTATTTT.

This clonotype has ten or more counts. The chain combines TRBV7-2 with TRBJ2-7; 12 bases match TRBD2. J lost 7 bases, V lost 1 base, and 5 bases had no gene match. This CDR3 comprises 15 residues. Germline lookup yields CDR1 SGHTA and CDR2 FQGNSA. Here the CDR3 DNA reads TGTGCCAGCAGCTTAGTACTAGCGGGGGGCTCGGAGCAGTACTTC. The encoded protein is CASSLVLAGGSEQYF.

The CDR3 DNA sequence: TGTGCCAGCAGCTACAGGGGGCGGTTGAATGAGCAGTTCTTC. Translation gives CASSYRGRLNEQFF. V and J are TRBV12-3 or TRBV12-4 and TRBJ2-1, with 9 bases matching TRBD1. With V trimmed by 6 bases and J by 7 bases, 7 bases remained unmatched. The length of the CDR3 is 14 residues.

The chain employs TRBV6-5 and TRBJ2-1; D tentatively reads TRBD1 or TRBD2 (6 bases each). The CDR3 extends over 13 amino acids. From germline, CDR1 is MNHEY and CDR2 SVGAGI. Trimming left V 7 bases short and J 7 bases short, with 14 bases between. CDR3 region: CASTEGGRNEQFF. The CDR3 region has the DNA TGTGCCAGCACCGAGGGGGGCCGGAATGAGCAGTTCTTC.

For the CDR3, the DNA is TGTGCCAGCAGTCGGCCCGGGACAGGGGCCTACGAGCAGTACTTC. It translates to CASSRPGTGAYEQYF. This chain connects TRBV6-2 or TRBV6-3 to TRBJ2-7; 10 nucleotides align to TRBD1. V gave up 5 bases and J gave up 2 bases; unmatched junction bases: 6. The CDR3 spans 15 residues. CDR1 and CDR2 (germline): MNHEY, SVGEGT.

This sequence joins TRBV7-8 and TRBJ2-5; D unclear. The CDR3 runs to 14 residues. Trimming took off 4 bases at V and 4 bases at J, with 13 bases between the two ends. The V gene's germline CDR1 is SGHVS and CDR2 FQNEAQ. Here the CDR3 DNA reads TGTGCCAGCAGCTGGGGAACGGTAGTAGAGACCCAGTACTTC. It encodes CASSWGTVVETQYF.